A selection of T cell receptor beta chains follows, all from one sample in a study of blood T cell repertoires in COVID-19. Profiled with immunoSEQ multiplex PCR; TCRdb holds only in-frame clones, not every one. The table lists over 200,000 clones, 70% to 90% of them singletons. The material sequenced was peripheral blood. The receptors derive from an elderly man with acute or convalescent COVID-19. Both conserved end residues are part of each CDR3. A D gene is named only where the DNA matches it firmly. Some rows mark clone size as missing; the rest say once, few, many or name a class of expanded clone.

v_call: TRBV5-1
clone_size: .
j_call: TRBJ2-5
d_call: .
cdr3_aa: CASSLLAGLGETQYF
cdr3_nt: TGCGCCAGCAGCTTGCTGGCAGGTCTTGGCGAGACCCAGTACTTC

v_call: TRBV3-1/TRBV3-2
clone_size: .
j_call: TRBJ1-3
d_call: .
cdr3_aa: CASSQATDPGNTIYF
cdr3_nt: TGTGCCAGCAGCCAGGCGACTGACCCCGGGAACACCATATATTTT

v_call: TRBV24-1
clone_size: .
j_call: TRBJ2-2
d_call: TRBD1
cdr3_aa: CATSDGTGGYTGELFF
cdr3_nt: TGTGCCACCAGTGACGGGACAGGGGGCTACACCGGGGAGCTGTTTTTT

v_call: TRBV28
clone_size: .
j_call: TRBJ2-5
d_call: .
cdr3_aa: CASSLRLRETQYF
cdr3_nt: TGTGCCAGCAGTTTGAGGCTCCGGGAGACCCAGTACTTC

v_call: TRBV20-1
clone_size: once
j_call: TRBJ1-4
d_call: .
cdr3_aa: CSAREGLKLFF
cdr3_nt: TGCAGTGCTAGGGAGGGACTGAAACTGTTTTTT

v_call: TRBV2
clone_size: .
j_call: TRBJ1-2
d_call: .
cdr3_aa: CASRGATGHMSRYTF
cdr3_nt: TGTGCCAGCAGGGGGGCAACCGGGCATATGAGCCGCTACACCTTC

v_call: TRBV9
clone_size: many
j_call: TRBJ2-5
d_call: .
cdr3_aa: CASSVFGGKGETQYF
cdr3_nt: TGTGCCAGCAGCGTATTTGGGGGGAAGGGGGAGACCCAGTACTTC

v_call: TRBV5-1
clone_size: .
j_call: TRBJ2-5
d_call: TRBD1
cdr3_aa: CASSTGQGAGETQYF
cdr3_nt: TGCGCCAGCAGTACGGGCCAGGGGGCGGGAGAGACCCAGTACTTC

v_call: TRBV7-9
clone_size: .
j_call: TRBJ1-6
d_call: TRBD1
cdr3_aa: CASSVGQGNSPLHF
cdr3_nt: TGTGCCAGCAGCGTAGGACAGGGTAATTCACCCCTCCACTTT

v_call: TRBV27
clone_size: .
j_call: TRBJ2-7
d_call: TRBD2
cdr3_aa: CASSFRAGGLYEQYF
cdr3_nt: TGTGCCAGCAGTTTTCGGGCGGGAGGTCTCTACGAGCAGTACTTC

v_call: TRBV6-5
clone_size: .
j_call: TRBJ2-7
d_call: .
cdr3_aa: CASRTQGSYEQYF
cdr3_nt: TGTGCCAGCAGGACACAGGGTTCGTACGAGCAGTACTTC

v_call: TRBV5-6
clone_size: .
j_call: TRBJ2-1
d_call: TRBD2
cdr3_aa: CASSGRTSGTYNEQFF
cdr3_nt: TGTGCCAGCAGCGGACGGACTAGCGGAACCTACAATGAGCAGTTCTTC

v_call: TRBV9
clone_size: .
j_call: TRBJ2-3
d_call: .
cdr3_aa: CASSVERGAGTDTQYF
cdr3_nt: TGTGCCAGCAGCGTAGAACGCGGGGCGGGCACAGATACGCAGTATTTT

v_call: TRBV5-1
clone_size: .
j_call: TRBJ2-7
d_call: .
cdr3_aa: CASSLTSGGTNAYEQYF
cdr3_nt: TGCGCCAGCAGCCTTACATCTGGCGGGACGAACGCCTACGAGCAGTACTTC

v_call: TRBV2
clone_size: .
j_call: TRBJ2-5
d_call: .
cdr3_aa: CASRLQETQYF
cdr3_nt: TGTGCCAGCAGACTACAAGAGACCCAGTACTTC

v_call: TRBV5-4
clone_size: few
j_call: TRBJ2-3
d_call: TRBD2
cdr3_aa: CASSLGGTSGTDTQYF
cdr3_nt: TGTGCCAGCAGCTTGGGCGGGACTAGCGGCACAGATACGCAGTATTTT

v_call: TRBV19
clone_size: .
j_call: TRBJ2-1
d_call: TRBD2
cdr3_aa: CASSLTSGTYNEQFF
cdr3_nt: TGTGCCAGTAGTCTTACTAGCGGCACCTACAATGAGCAGTTCTTC

v_call: TRBV24-1
clone_size: .
j_call: TRBJ2-3
d_call: TRBD1
cdr3_aa: CATSDWTGSTDTQYF
cdr3_nt: TGTGCCACCAGTGATTGGACAGGTTCTACAGATACGCAGTATTTT

v_call: TRBV2
clone_size: .
j_call: TRBJ1-1
d_call: .
cdr3_aa: CASQTPNTEAFF
cdr3_nt: TGTGCCAGCCAGACACCGAACACTGAAGCTTTCTTT

v_call: TRBV2
clone_size: .
j_call: TRBJ1-5
d_call: .
cdr3_aa: CASSAAGAGNQPQHF
cdr3_nt: TGTGCCAGCAGTGCGGCAGGGGCGGGCAATCAGCCCCAGCATTTT

v_call: TRBV11-2
clone_size: .
j_call: TRBJ2-1
d_call: .
cdr3_aa: CASSASTWGEQFF
cdr3_nt: TGTGCCAGCAGCGCAAGTACCTGGGGCGAGCAGTTCTTC

v_call: TRBV11-2
clone_size: once
j_call: TRBJ2-7
d_call: .
cdr3_aa: CASSPVGGRRHEQYF
cdr3_nt: TGTGCCAGCAGCCCCGTGGGCGGGCGTAGGCACGAGCAGTACTTC

v_call: TRBV19
clone_size: .
j_call: TRBJ2-7
d_call: TRBD1
cdr3_aa: CASRAGQGRPYEQYF
cdr3_nt: TGTGCCAGTAGAGCTGGACAGGGGCGTCCCTACGAGCAGTACTTC

v_call: TRBV24-1
clone_size: .
j_call: TRBJ2-2
d_call: TRBD1
cdr3_aa: CAKGTGMNTGELFF
cdr3_nt: TGTGCCAAGGGGACAGGAATGAACACCGGGGAGCTGTTTTTT

v_call: TRBV29-1
clone_size: .
j_call: TRBJ1-1
d_call: TRBD1
cdr3_aa: CSVTGTGYTEAFF
cdr3_nt: TGCAGCGTTACCGGGACAGGGTACACTGAAGCTTTCTTT

v_call: TRBV29-1
clone_size: .
j_call: TRBJ2-3
d_call: TRBD2
cdr3_aa: CSVVERETGDTQYF
cdr3_nt: TGCAGCGTTGTTGAGCGGGAGACGGGAGATACGCAGTATTTT

v_call: TRBV19
clone_size: .
j_call: TRBJ1-3
d_call: TRBD1
cdr3_aa: CASSITGTALSGNTIYF
cdr3_nt: TGTGCCAGTAGTATAACCGGGACAGCACTTTCTGGAAACACCATATATTTT

v_call: TRBV5-4
clone_size: once
j_call: TRBJ2-5
d_call: TRBD1
cdr3_aa: CASSQPTGGETQYF
cdr3_nt: TGTGCCAGCAGCCAACCAACAGGGGGAGAGACCCAGTACTTC

v_call: TRBV24-1
clone_size: .
j_call: TRBJ2-3
d_call: .
cdr3_aa: CATSVTPADTQYF
cdr3_nt: TGTGCCACCAGTGTCACGCCAGCAGATACGCAGTATTTT

v_call: TRBV11-2
clone_size: once
j_call: TRBJ1-5
d_call: .
cdr3_aa: CASSPLAGPGQPQHF
cdr3_nt: TGTGCCAGCAGCCCACTGGCGGGGCCGGGTCAGCCCCAGCATTTT

v_call: TRBV9
clone_size: .
j_call: TRBJ2-1
d_call: .
cdr3_aa: CASSSPAEGYNEQFF
cdr3_nt: TGTGCCAGCAGCAGCCCAGCGGAGGGTTACAATGAGCAGTTCTTC

v_call: TRBV5-1
clone_size: .
j_call: TRBJ2-1
d_call: .
cdr3_aa: CASSLGQGHNEQFF
cdr3_nt: TGCGCCAGCAGCTTGGGGCAGGGTCACAATGAGCAGTTCTTC

v_call: TRBV30
clone_size: .
j_call: TRBJ1-5
d_call: .
cdr3_aa: CAWSKGVNNQPQHF
cdr3_nt: TGTGCCTGGAGTAAGGGGGTAAACAATCAGCCCCAGCATTTT

v_call: TRBV5-1
clone_size: .
j_call: TRBJ2-3
d_call: TRBD2
cdr3_aa: CASSSRLAGGPPDTQYF
cdr3_nt: TGCGCCAGCAGCTCTCGACTAGCGGGAGGGCCTCCAGATACGCAGTATTTT

v_call: TRBV7-9
clone_size: .
j_call: TRBJ2-2
d_call: TRBD2
cdr3_aa: CASSPPTSGRGTGELFF
cdr3_nt: TGTGCCAGCAGCCCACCGACTAGCGGGAGAGGCACCGGGGAGCTGTTTTTT

v_call: TRBV25-1
clone_size: .
j_call: TRBJ1-1
d_call: .
cdr3_aa: CASLDPAGETEAFF
cdr3_nt: TGTGCCAGCCTAGACCCCGCGGGGGAGACTGAAGCTTTCTTT

v_call: TRBV27
clone_size: once
j_call: TRBJ1-1
d_call: TRBD1
cdr3_aa: CASSWDDRARVAFF
cdr3_nt: TGTGCCAGCAGTTGGGATGACAGGGCTAGGGTAGCTTTCTTT

v_call: TRBV2
clone_size: .
j_call: TRBJ1-2
d_call: .
cdr3_aa: CASSGAVYGYTF
cdr3_nt: TGTGCCAGCAGTGGGGCAGTCTATGGCTACACCTTC

v_call: TRBV5-1
clone_size: .
j_call: TRBJ2-2
d_call: .
cdr3_aa: CASSPLGRVNTGELFF
cdr3_nt: TGCGCCAGCAGCCCATTGGGGCGCGTGAACACCGGGGAGCTGTTTTTT

v_call: TRBV5-6
clone_size: .
j_call: TRBJ1-2
d_call: TRBD1
cdr3_aa: CASSKGQGLGLYGYTF
cdr3_nt: TGTGCCAGCAGCAAAGGACAGGGGCTGGGCCTCTATGGCTACACCTTC

v_call: TRBV5-1
clone_size: .
j_call: TRBJ2-2
d_call: TRBD1
cdr3_aa: CASSLNFGQGAGELFF
cdr3_nt: TGCGCCAGCAGCTTGAACTTTGGACAGGGGGCCGGGGAGCTGTTTTTT